This TCR beta chain was recorded in a study of T cell repertoires in cytomegalovirus infection. Study information: CMV epitopes used comprised recently identified HLA-C-restricted ones and well-studied HLA-B-restricted ones. It was the public TCR beta signatures that indicated both CMV infection and matching HLA type.

V was trimmed by 2 bases and J by 9 bases, leaving 15 bases between them. In germline, CDR1 is SGHDT, CDR2 YYEEEE. CDR3 size: 14 residues. In regard to this clonotype: Its antigen is not known.

TCRdb re-derived calls from the reads in MiXCR, one entry per CDR3 protein. Here the sample spans about 920,000 distinct CDR3 sequences, approximately 31% being singletons. This receptor was identified in a human donor in good health (CMV status not recorded). Some clones in this sample may be carry-over from other donors' samples. V usage is TRBV5-6 and J usage is TRBJ2-1, with D perhaps TRBD1 (5 bases). The sample consisted of cultured CD8+ T cells from PBMCs, taken from culture after CMV antigen stimulation. This CDR3 is CASSFTDTVLEQFF. CDR3 bases: TGTGCCAGCAGCTTTACGGACACTGTCCTTGAGCAGTTCTTC.